One sample yielded the 19 T cell receptor beta chains listed below, sequenced in a study of graft-versus-host responses after intestinal transplantation. Here immunoSEQ multiplex PCR was the method, and the copy in TCRdb shows in-frame clones only, minus some. Seen here are roughly 60,000 clones, approximately 90% observed once, and the top ten hold approximately 1.5%. This specimen was PBMCs, taken 26 days after transplant. These receptors came from a human patient who received an intestinal transplant, so some T cells may come from the graft donor.

V is TRBV11-2 and J is TRBJ2-1; D not certain. The ends were cut back, 0 bases at V and 9 bases at J, with 9 bases in the middle. The length of the CDR3 is 13 residues. Germline CDR1 is SGHAT and CDR2 is FQNNGV. In nucleotides, the CDR3 is TGTGCCAGCAGCTTAGATTCAGGCCGTGAGCAGTTCTTC. Residues: CASSLDSGREQFF.

V is TRBV7-3 and J is TRBJ1-1; tentative D call: TRBD1 (6 bases). Deletions cut 3 bases from V and 6 bases from J, with 20 bases between. The CDR3 is 16 residues long. CDR1 SGHTA and CDR2 FQGTGA come from the germline V gene. This chain's CDR3 is CASSLGGGTLYSEAFF. In nucleotides, the CDR3 is TGTGCCAGCAGCTTGGGAGGGGGGACATTATACTCTGAAGCTTTCTTT. The entire variable domain, with the rest obtained from reference TRBV7-3 and TRBJ1-1, is as follows: GAGVSQTPSNKVTEKGKYVELRCDPISGHTALYWYRQSLGQGPEFLIYFQGTGAADDSGLPNDRFFAVRPEGSVSTLKIQRTERGDSAVYLCASSLGGGTLYSEAFFGQGTRLTVV.

The genes are TRBV5-4 and TRBJ2-3, with D perhaps matching TRBD1 (5 bases). Germline lookup yields CDR1 SGHNT and CDR2 YYREEE (reference sequence). This CDR3 region has 13 residues. Trimming took 9 bases from V and 2 from J, leaving 13 bases between them. CDR3 in DNA: TGTGCCACCTCCCCAGGGTACACAGATACGCAGTATTTT. Translation gives CATSPGYTDTQYF.

This clone was detected once. For the CDR3, the DNA is TGTGCCGTCGGACAGGGTGACGAGCAGTACTTC. It is translated as CAVGQGDEQYF. V usage is TRBV2 and J usage is TRBJ2-7; 8 positions agree with TRBD1. The CDR3 extends over 11 amino acids. The V gene end was trimmed by 11 bases and the J gene end by 5 bases; junction bases not matched to a gene: 5. The germline gives CDR1 SNHLY, CDR2 FYNNEI.

The chain has TRBV4-1 and TRBJ2-7; 7 bases align to TRBD1. Germline V gene data show CDR1 as MGHRA and CDR2 as YSYEKL. The CDR3 covers 16 residues. V lost 4 bases to trimming and J lost 0 bases; unmatched junction nucleotides: 9. The CDR3 loop is CASSPFQGDSSYEQYV. CDR3 sequence (DNA): TGCGCCAGCAGCCCCTTTCAGGGGGATAGCTCCTACGAGCAGTACGTC.

In this sample, this clone turned up a few times. The chain uses TRBV27 and TRBJ1-6; D is uncertain. CDR3 length: 14 residues. Trimming cost V 5 bases and J 5 bases, with 10 bases left between them. From germline, CDR1 is MNHEY and CDR2 SMNVEV (reference sequence). DNA for the CDR3: TGTGCCAGCAGTCCCGGGTCTGATAATTCACCCCTCCACTTT. This encodes CASSPGSDNSPLHF.

The CDR3 is CASSLAGSGELFF. CDR3 bases: TGTGCCAGCAGCTTAGCCGGTAGCGGGGAGCTGTTTTTT. V and J are TRBV7-6 and TRBJ2-2; no firm D call. The V gene lost 0 bases and the J gene lost 7 bases, with 6 bases spanning the gap. Germline-derived CDR1 and CDR2 are SGHVS and FNYEAQ. The CDR3 is 13 amino acids.

This clone has just a few counts. The chain recombines TRBV4-1 with TRBJ1-3; D is perhaps TRBD1 (6 bases). This CDR3 has 17 amino acids. Trimming cost V 4 bases and J 3 bases, with 19 bases left between them. The germline V gene encodes CDR1 MGHRA and CDR2 YSYEKL. In nucleotides, the CDR3 is TGCGCCAGCAGCCCTAAGGCGGACAGCCAATTTGGAAACACCATATATTTT. Translation gives CASSPKADSQFGNTIYF.

The CDR3 sequence: CASSQDRTNTEAFF. The CDR3 bases are TGTGCCAGCTCCCAGGACAGGACGAACACTGAAGCTTTCTTT. This chain links TRBV11-2 with TRBJ1-1; 7 bases align to TRBD1. The CDR3 totals 14 residues. With V trimmed by 8 bases and J by 1 base, 7 bases remained unmatched. Per germline, CDR1 SGHAT and CDR2 FQNNGV.

This clone was counted between two and nine times. The J gene is TRBJ2-7, the V gene TRBV6-1; possibly TRBD1 for D (6 bases). Trimming shortened V by 8 bases and J by 3 bases, and 11 bases separated the two germline ends. The length of the CDR3 is 12 residues. The V gene's germline CDR1 is MNHNS and CDR2 SASEGT. CDR3 sequence: CASGQPYYEQYV. The CDR3 DNA sequence: TGTGCCAGCGGACAGCCTTACTACGAGCAGTACGTC.

The chain carries TRBV28 and TRBJ1-5, with D possibly being TRBD1 (6 bases). The V gene lost 7 bases and the J gene lost 1 base, with 8 bases spanning the gap. CDR1 is MDHEN and CDR2 is SYDVKM in the germline V gene. The CDR3 consists of 13 residues. CDR3 protein: CASTGASNQPQHF. CDR3 DNA sequence: TGTGCCAGCACAGGGGCAAGCAATCAGCCCCAGCATTTT.

This chain uses TRBV10-1 with TRBJ1-1; 7 nucleotides match TRBD1. CDR1 and CDR2 (germline): WNHNN, SYGVQD (reference sequence). The CDR3 spans 16 residues. The V and J ends lost 2 bases and 4 bases, in that order; junction bases with no gene match: 10. The CDR3, as DNA: TGCGCCAGCAGTGAGAGACAGGGTTATGGCTGCACTGAAGCTTTCTTT. As protein: CASSERQGYGCTEAFF.

With regard to this clone: One junction end does not reproduce the germline sequence, and a read error may be involved. V usage is TRBV7-7 and J usage is TRBJ2-3, with 11 bases identical to TRBD2. Germline CDR1 SSHAT, CDR2 FNYEAQ (reference sequence). There are 15 residues in the CDR3. CDR3 sequence reads: CASSFSSGGTDTQYF. DNA for the CDR3: TGTGCTAGCAGCTTCTCTAGCGGGGGGACAGATACGCAGTATTTT. The full variable domain, with the rest looked up from reference TRBV7-7 and TRBJ2-3, is GAGVSQSPRYKVTKRGQDVTLRCDPISSHATLYWYQQALGQGPEFLTYFNYEAQPDKSGLPSDRFSAERPEGSISTLTIQRTEQRDSAMYRCASSFSSGGTDTQYFGPGTRLTVL.

The chain has TRBV23-1 and TRBJ1-2; 7 positions agree with TRBD1. TRBV23-1 is designated an ORF whose function remains uncertain. The CDR3 length is 15 residues. V was pared by 6 bases and J by 3 bases, with 10 bases of the junction left unmatched. Here the CDR3 DNA reads TGCGCCAGCAGGGATGACAGGGACCATGACTATGGCTACACCTTC. Translation: CASRDDRDHDYGYTF.

This clone was seen once. The genes are TRBV29-1 and TRBJ1-2; D is unclear. The V and J ends lost 1 base and 8 bases respectively, with 5 bases between them. CDR3 length: 10 amino acids. CDR1 SQVTM and CDR2 ANQGSEA come from the germline V gene. The CDR3 DNA follows: TGCAGCGTTGAAGGAGGCGGCTACACCTTC. Amino acids: CSVEGGGYTF.

The CDR3: CASSEEGTGWDGYTF. As DNA, the CDR3 is TGCGCCAGCAGCGAGGAAGGGACAGGGTGGGATGGCTACACCTTC. The chain links TRBV5-1 to TRBJ1-2, with TRBD1 matching over 9 bases. Trimming removed 4 bases from V and 6 bases from J; junction bases left unmatched: 10. In germline, CDR1 is SGHRS, CDR2 YFSETQ. The CDR3 runs 15 residues.

This clone appeared a few times. This chain joins TRBV28 and TRBJ1-5; D perhaps matches TRBD1 (5 bases). Germline V gene sequence: CDR1 MDHEN, CDR2 SYDVKM. The V gene lost 6 bases and the J gene lost 4 bases, with 10 bases spanning the gap. The CDR3 length is 13 residues. The CDR3 loop is CASSQGENQPQHF. The CDR3 bases are TGTGCCAGCAGCCAGGGCGAAAATCAGCCCCAGCATTTT. Based on the CDR3 plus reference TRBV28 and TRBJ1-5, the full variable domain is DVKVTQSSRYLVKRTGEKVFLECVQDMDHENMFWYRQDPGLGLRLIYFSYDVKMKEKGDIPEGYSVSREKKERFSLILESASTNQTSMYLCASSQGENQPQHFGDGTRLSIL.

The gene calls are TRBV7-3 and TRBJ2-1; TRBD1 agrees at 7 bases. CDR3 length: 14 residues. The germline V gene has CDR1 SGHTA and CDR2 FQGTGA. Trimming at V came to 5 bases and at J to 8 bases, leaving 9 bases not matched to a gene. The CDR3 spells CASSPTGQAHEQFF. For the CDR3, the DNA is TGTGCCAGCAGCCCTACAGGACAGGCCCATGAGCAGTTCTTC.

This clone was recorded once. This chain uses TRBV2 with TRBJ1-4; 8 bases line up with TRBD1. This CDR3 spans 14 amino acids. Germline V gene sequence: CDR1 SNHLY, CDR2 FYNNEI. J was trimmed by 6 bases and V by 6 bases; bases with no gene match: 6. The CDR3 loop reads CASSPDRGDEKLFF. The CDR3 DNA is TGTGCCAGCAGCCCAGACAGGGGCGATGAAAAACTGTTTTTT.